This entry lists 21 T cell receptor beta chains sequenced from one sample in a study of tumor and adjacent non-tumor tissue in lung cancer. The template was RNA from unsorted bulk tissue. The library came from three nested PCR rounds adapted from ARM-PCR protocols. TCRdb re-called the multiplex PCR reads with MiXCR, one entry per CDR3 protein. The repertoire holds tens of thousands of distinct CDR3 sequences, with roughly two thirds as singletons. Sequenced input: lung tumor tissue. All receptors come from a woman aged 40 to 55 with non-small cell lung cancer.

This clonotype appeared a few times. The chain recombines TRBV20-1 with TRBJ2-5; D call uncertain. V was trimmed by 3 bases and J by 1 base, leaving 6 bases between them. Per germline, CDR1 DFQATT and CDR2 SNEGSKA (reference sequence). The CDR3 has 12 amino acids. CDR3 amino acids: CSASPPQETQYF. DNA of the CDR3: TGCAGTGCTAGTCCCCCCCAAGAGACCCAGTACTTC.

V is TRBV6-6 and J is TRBJ1-1; 8 bases agree with TRBD1. The CDR3 consists of 13 residues. Per germline, CDR1 MNHNY and CDR2 SVGAGI (reference sequence). Here the CDR3 DNA reads TGTGACAACAGACAAAGGACAGGGCATGAAGCTTTCTTT. It translates to CDNRQRTGHEAFF.

The gene calls are TRBV12-3 or TRBV12-4 and TRBJ2-1, with a possible D match to TRBD1 (5 bases). Deletions cut 7 bases from V and 4 bases from J, with 20 bases between. This CDR3 region has 16 residues. The CDR3 DNA sequence: TGTGCCAGCAACGCATCCATCTCCCACAGGTACAATGAGCAGTTCTTC. Translated, it gives CASNASISHRYNEQFF.

A word on this clonotype: The junction departs from germline at one end; a sequencing error may be responsible. The J gene is TRBJ1-5, the V gene TRBV5-6, with D perhaps TRBD1 (5 bases). The CDR3 loop spans 16 amino acids. Germline values: CDR1 SGHDT, CDR2 YYEEEE. In DNA, the CDR3 is TGTGCCAGCAGCTTGAGGGGACCGCCTAGCAATCAGCCTCAGCATTTT. As protein: CASSLRGPPSNQPQHF.

Remarks on this clonotype: One end of the junction fails to match germline, which may point to a read error. The chain carries TRBV11-3 and TRBJ2-7; D is ambiguous. The CDR3 has 12 amino acids. Germline values: CDR1 SGHNT, CDR2 YENEEA. The CDR3 bases are TGTGCCAGCAGGTTATCACGGTACGGGCAGTACTTC. Encoded protein: CASRLSRYGQYF.

This clonotype was recorded many times. The rearrangement links TRBV5-1 to TRBJ2-2; perhaps TRBD1 as D (6 bases). V was pared by 3 bases and J by 1 base, with 10 bases between. Germline V lookup: CDR1 SGHRS, CDR2 YFSETQ. CDR3 size: 15 residues. The CDR3 sequence: CASSSGQRNTGELFF. CDR3 sequence (DNA): TGCGCCAGCAGCTCCGGACAGAGGAACACCGGGGAGCTGTTTTTT. Filled out from reference TRBV5-1 and TRBJ2-2, the complete variable domain reads KAGVTQTPRYLIKTRGQQVTLSCSPISGHRSVSWYQQTPGQGLQFLFEYFSETQRNKGNFPGRFSGRQFSNSRSEMNVSTLELGDSALYLCASSSGQRNTGELFFGEGSRLTVL.

Concerning this clonotype itself: One base away lies a much larger clone, so this may be a sequencing read error. The rearrangement joins TRBV6-2 or TRBV6-3 to TRBJ2-3; 9 nucleotides agree with TRBD2. Trimming cost V 2 bases and J 0 bases; bases outside gene matches: 9. Germline V gene data show CDR1 as MNHEY and CDR2 as SVGEGT. There are 18 residues in the CDR3. CDR3 in amino acids: CASSYSSGGTASTDTQYF. The CDR3 nucleotides read TGTGCCAGCAGTTACAGTAGCGGGGGCACCGCTAGCACAGATACGCAGTATTTT.

This clonotype occurred once. This chain links TRBV11-2 with TRBJ2-1; possibly TRBD2 for D (6 bases). Germline V CDR1 and CDR2: SGHAT, FQNNGV. The CDR3 spans 14 residues. Written as DNA, the CDR3 is TGTACTAGCAACATCCCCGGAGCCGTGGGTGAGCAGTTCTTC. As protein: CTSNIPGAVGEQFF.

As regards this clonotype: The junction departs from the called germline gene at one end, perhaps through a read error. This chain uses TRBV7-9 with TRBJ2-2; D tentatively reads TRBD1 or TRBD2 (5 bases each). The CDR3 length is 15 residues. In germline, CDR1 is SEHNR, CDR2 FQNEAQ (reference sequence). CDR3 region: CAIPRDEGNTGELFF. Here the CDR3 DNA reads TGTGCCATCCCGCGTGACGAGGGGAACACCGGGGAGCTGTTCTTT.

This clonotype was seen many times. The chain links TRBV10-3 to TRBJ2-2; 9 nucleotides line up with TRBD2. The CDR3 runs to 14 residues. The germline gives CDR1 ENHRY, CDR2 SYGVKD. The V segment lost 6 bases and the J segment 5 bases; nucleotides outside the gene matches: 4. The CDR3 region is CAIRAGGATGELFF. CDR3 DNA: TGTGCCATCAGAGCGGGAGGAGCTACCGGGGAGCTGTTTTTT.

The rearrangement uses TRBV30 and TRBJ1-5; D perhaps matches TRBD1 (5 bases). The end of the DNA is better explained by TRBJ2-3, so the J call may be wrong. The CDR3 consists of 14 residues. The V gene's germline CDR1 is GTSNPN and CDR2 SVGIG (reference sequence). CDR3: CAWRSQVANQPQYF. For the CDR3, the DNA is TGTGCCTGGAGGTCACAGGTTGCCAATCAACCCCAGTATTTT.

This clonotype came up many times. A much more abundant neighbour one base away suggests this may be a read error. V usage is TRBV10-3 and J usage is TRBJ2-7, with D perhaps TRBD1 or TRBD2 (5 bases each). The CDR3 contains 13 residues. V lost 6 bases to trimming and J lost 3 bases, with 12 bases between them. In germline, CDR1 is ENHRY, CDR2 SYGVKD. The CDR3 DNA sequence: TGTGCCATCAGGGGAGCCCAGGGCTACGAGCAGTACTTC. Its translation: CAIRGAQGYEQYF.

Only a few counts were recorded for this clonotype. A much larger clone sits a single nucleotide away, making a read error possible. The rearrangement joins TRBV6-5 to TRBJ2-7; D unresolved. The CDR3 extends over 16 amino acids. CDR1 is MNHEY, CDR2 SVGAGI, per germline. V dropped 10 bases and J dropped 3 bases, with 25 bases sitting between them. The CDR3 region is CANSLGPNLNLYEQYF. The DNA for the CDR3 is TGTGCCAACAGCCTAGGACCTAACTTAAATCTCTACGAGCAGTACTTC.

The chain recombines TRBV20-1 with TRBJ2-3, with D tentatively TRBD2 (7 bases). This CDR3 contains 16 residues. The V gene's germline CDR1 is DFQATT and CDR2 SNEGSKA (reference sequence). V lost 4 bases to trimming and J lost 5 bases, with 22 bases between them. CDR3 sequence: CSAIGGGTFYKDTQYF. The CDR3 coding sequence is TGCAGTGCTATTGGGGGGGGGACATTCTACAAAGATACGCAGTATTTT.

A note on this clonotype: In this CDR3 the conserved last residue, phenylalanine or tryptophan, is missing, so a read error is likely. The rearrangement uses TRBV6-6 and TRBJ1-5; 9 bases are a match to TRBD1. Germline values: CDR1 MNHNY, CDR2 SVGAGI (reference sequence). The CDR3 is 14 amino acids. The CDR3 region is CASTTQGAGQPQHL. CDR3 DNA sequence: TGCGCCAGCACCACACAGGGGGCAGGCCAGCCCCAGCATCTT.

This clonotype is categorized as medium-sized. The gene calls are TRBV6-5 and TRBJ1-2; D is unresolved. The CDR3 runs to 13 residues. V was pared by 5 bases and J by 5 bases, with 12 bases between. Germline V gives CDR1 MNHEY, CDR2 SVGAGI. The CDR3 DNA follows: TGTGCCAGCAGTCCCGGGAGTGATTATGGCTACACCTTC. This sequence encodes CASSPGSDYGYTF.

Comments on this clonotype: At one end the junction does not follow the germline gene, possibly because of a read error. This chain uses TRBV12-3 or TRBV12-4 with TRBJ1-1, with 7 bases matching TRBD1. CDR3 size: 14 residues. The CDR3 DNA reads TGTGTCAGCAGCCCAGGGGGGATGAACACTGAGGCTTTCTTT. It encodes CVSSPGGMNTEAFF.

The sample holds a few counts of this clonotype. V is TRBV11-2 and J is TRBJ2-7; 14 bases are shared with TRBD2. The CDR3 contains 15 residues. Germline CDR1 reads SGHAT; CDR2 reads FQNNGV. V gave up 3 bases and J gave up 3 bases; unmatched junction bases: 1. The CDR3, as DNA: TGTGCCAGCAGCTTGACTAGCGGGGGGGGCTACGAGCAGTACTTC. As protein: CASSLTSGGGYEQYF.

About this clonotype itself: An end of the junction differs from the germline gene, which may be a read error. The chain couples TRBV29-1 to TRBJ2-3; 7 bases line up with TRBD2. This CDR3 has 16 amino acids. Germline V gene lookup returns CDR1 SQVTM and CDR2 ANQGSEA. CDR3 region: CTVQGHRLLATDTRYF. CDR3 nucleotide sequence: TGCACCGTTCAGGGCCACCGACTACTAGCGACAGATACGCGGTATTTT.

Notes on this clonotype: As the CDR3 is not closed by the conserved phenylalanine or tryptophan, this likely results from a read error. This chain uses TRBV11-3 with TRBJ2-1; D remains ambiguous. The CDR3 runs to 14 residues. Germline V gives CDR1 SGHNT, CDR2 YENEEA. The CDR3 DNA is TGTGCTTGCAGCGAAGACGGGTTCTACAATGAGCAGTTCCTC. Protein: CACSEDGFYNEQFL.

The J gene is TRBJ2-2, the V gene TRBV14, with a tentative D call TRBD1 (6 bases). This CDR3 has 16 amino acids. The germline V gene encodes CDR1 SGHDN and CDR2 FVKESK. Trimming left V 3 bases short and J 7 bases short, with 18 bases between. The CDR3 DNA is TGTGCCAGCAGCCACCCCGGAGGACAGTACAGCGGGGAGCTGTTTTTT. Amino acid sequence: CASSHPGGQYSGELFF.